This T cell receptor beta chain was found in a study of human T cells and chemical hapten exposure (dated by TCRdb to the early 2020s). Concerning the study at large: For sensitization, 2% DPC in acetone was applied to a roughly 2 cm by roughly 2 cm area of upper inner arm skin. Throughout the approximately 25-week study period, patients were also given weekly therapeutic DPC doses on the scalp. Libraries were pooled for sequencing, and variation in per-sample TCR yields was attributed mainly to small differences in library volumes within the pool. Blood samples were taken from patients before sensitization (week 0) and then at 2, 6 and about 24 weeks after DPC sensitization. About 27 alopecia patients gave blood for TCR sequencing at one to four time points (pre-sensitization, 2, 6 and 24 weeks). The patient cohort, mostly female, included alopecia areata with under or over 50% scalp involvement, alopecia totalis and alopecia universalis. Patch tests used Finn chambers with 0.01% DPC on the upper back, scored after 6 days by International Contact Dermatitis Research Group standards. Peripheral blood TCR repertoire changes were tracked in vivo in alopecia patients during primary and secondary sensitization to the hapten diphenylcyclopropenone (DPC).

This clonotype was seen at least ten times. Its target antigen remains unknown. There are no base qualities to consult, and no much larger clone falls within one base. The sample's time point label is to be understood as: patch test 2, 6 weeks after DPC sensitization. The treatment or condition label corresponds to: therapeutic diphenylcyclopropenone sensitization with weekly scalp DPC. At every patch-test visit, the blood draw took place before the patch test was put on. To be eligible, patients had to be aged 18 to 70, diagnosed with alopecia and judged suitable for DPC therapy, while pregnant patients were excluded. Unfractionated whole blood was collected in Tempus Blood RNA tubes, and total RNA was extracted from that blood. The investigation overall reported the following: No change with DPC sensitization was found in the number of TCRs above 1 in 1000 frequency, and no evidence of global repertoire structure alterations was found. Repeated subsampling changed both the strength of the expansion versus patch-test correlation and the threshold at which that correlation became significant. Because all patients had alopecia, a presumed autoimmune disease, the immune response of the patients might differ from that of healthy individuals. Expanded TCRs formed significantly more large CDR3 similarity clusters than pre-sensitization or healthy control sets, consistent with antigen-driven responses. A positive correlation was found between the number of PT1 expanded TCRs and patch test score, with significance reached at thresholds 8, 16 and 32 but not 4.

Receptor amplification or capture employed RACE. Sequenced on a NextSeq 500. During library preparation, unique molecular identifiers were attached to individual cDNA molecules so that TCRs could be counted in a quantitative, reproducible way. From each blood RNA sample, both TCR alpha and TCR beta chains were sequenced. The study's processing was this. A median of roughly 98,000 TCRs per sample was observed, with a range of roughly 23,224 to 750,000. V, J and CDR3 annotation of the TCR reads was carried out using the Decombinator software suite. Every sample was subsampled to the same number of TCRs (28,000) for the PS versus PT1 abundance plots. Expanded TCRs were defined as absent before sensitization and observed at least eight times at the 2-week time point. Using fastp trimming at Q25 and MiXCR clonotype assembly, TCRdb reanalyzed the public sequencing data and kept in-frame beta chains. Entries are consolidated by CDR3 protein sequence, retaining the most common genes and DNA. V and J calls and clone size were set by TCRdb, not the authors. The sample profile shows 84,000 or so distinct CDR3 sequences; roughly 10% of them were found once. The ten largest account for about 2.5% of the sample.

The clonotype comes from a woman aged 25 to 39 with alopecia areata. Some clones in this sample may be carry-over from other donors' samples. The sample here was whole blood, taken in connection with sensitization to the hapten diphenylcyclopropenone (DPC).

The DNA sequence is as follows: TGTGCCAGCAGCATAGGGGGGGCAGGAATGTTTGGGAACACTGAAGCTTTCTTT. Its translation reads: CASSIGGAGMFGNTEAFF. The sequence joins TRBV7-2 to TRBJ1-1; a tentative D match to TRBD1 spans 6 bases. For CDR1 and CDR2, the germline V gene lists SGHTA and FQGNSA. The cysteine opens and the phenylalanine closes a CDR3 of 18 amino acids. Solely the CDR3 DNA is kept, with 54 bases framed from the first base. Trimming removed 5 bases from V and 1 base from J, leaving 23 bases between the germline ends.